This T cell receptor (beta chain) was obtained from a study of blood T cell repertoires in COVID-19. About the study: COVID-19 samples collected from the United States, Italy and Spain covered acute and convalescent phases.

TCRdb's copy holds only in-frame clones and misses some; the assay was immunoSEQ multiplex PCR. The table includes about 240,000 clones, 86% detected once. The cohort comprised adults aged about 18 to 100 years residing in approximately 25 US areas. Grouping used clinical history reported by participants in a survey and questionnaire. The CDR3 sequence is 15 residues long. The receptor was isolated from a woman aged 40 to 50 with acute COVID-19. J is TRBJ1-4 and V is TRBV12-2; the table's D call, TRBD1, was not checked against the DNA. TRBV12-2 is annotated as a pseudogene. Material for sequencing was PBMCs or T cells enriched from blood (not recorded which). The CDR3 sequence: CASRFRGQTDEKLFF. CDR3 coding DNA: TGTGCAAGTCGCTTTAGGGGTCAGACAGATGAAAAACTGTTTTTT.